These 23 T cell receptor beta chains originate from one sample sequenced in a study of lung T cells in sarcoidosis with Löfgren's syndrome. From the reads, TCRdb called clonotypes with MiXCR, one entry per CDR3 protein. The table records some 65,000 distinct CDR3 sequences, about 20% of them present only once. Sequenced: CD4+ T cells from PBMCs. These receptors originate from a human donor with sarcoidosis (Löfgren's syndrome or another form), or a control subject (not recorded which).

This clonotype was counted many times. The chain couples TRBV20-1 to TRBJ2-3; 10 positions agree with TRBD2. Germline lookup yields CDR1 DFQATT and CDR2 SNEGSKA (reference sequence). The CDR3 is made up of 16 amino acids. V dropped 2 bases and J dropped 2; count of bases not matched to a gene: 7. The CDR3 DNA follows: TGCAGTGCTAGAAAGCTAGCGGGAGTGAACACAGATACGCAGTATTTT. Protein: CSARKLAGVNTDTQYF.

CDR3 region: CASSTHGAYGYTF. CDR3 bases: TGTGCCAGTAGTACCCATGGCGCCTATGGCTACACCTTC. This sequence joins TRBV19 and TRBJ1-2; no clear D gene. Germline assignment: CDR1 LNHDA and CDR2 SQIVND (reference sequence). With 4 bases removed from V and 4 bases from J, the gap between germline ends came to 10 bases. The CDR3 is made up of 13 amino acids. The full variable domain, with the rest looked up from reference TRBV19 and TRBJ1-2, is DGGITQSPKYLFRKEGQNVTLSCEQNLNHDAMYWYRQDPGQGLRLIYYSQIVNDFQKGDIAEGYSVSREKKESFPLTVTSAQKNPTAFYLCASSTHGAYGYTFGSGTRLTVV.

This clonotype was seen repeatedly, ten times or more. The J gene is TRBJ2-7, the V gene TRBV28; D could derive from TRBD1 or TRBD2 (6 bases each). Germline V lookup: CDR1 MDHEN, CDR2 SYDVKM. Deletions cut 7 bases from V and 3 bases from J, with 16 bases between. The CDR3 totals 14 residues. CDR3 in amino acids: CASNGGTHHYEQYF. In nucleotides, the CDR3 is TGTGCCAGCAATGGGGGGACACACCACTACGAGCAGTACTTC.

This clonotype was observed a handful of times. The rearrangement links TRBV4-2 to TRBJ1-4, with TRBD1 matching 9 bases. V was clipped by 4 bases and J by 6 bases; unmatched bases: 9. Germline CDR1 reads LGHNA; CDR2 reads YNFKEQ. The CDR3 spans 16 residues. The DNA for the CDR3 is TGTGCCAGCAGCCGGGGGCAGGGGGACAGGGATGAAAAACTGTTTTTT. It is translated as CASSRGQGDRDEKLFF.

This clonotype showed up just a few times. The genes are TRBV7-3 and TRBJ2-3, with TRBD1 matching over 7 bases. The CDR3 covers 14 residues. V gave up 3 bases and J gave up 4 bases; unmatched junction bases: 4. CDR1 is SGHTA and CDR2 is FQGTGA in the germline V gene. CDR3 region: CASSFYGTADTQYF. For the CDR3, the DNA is TGTGCCAGCAGCTTCTATGGGACAGCAGATACGCAGTATTTT.

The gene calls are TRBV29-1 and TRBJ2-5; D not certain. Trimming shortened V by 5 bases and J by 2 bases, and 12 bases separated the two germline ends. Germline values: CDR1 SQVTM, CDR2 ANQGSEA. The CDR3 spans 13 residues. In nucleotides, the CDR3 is TGCAGCGTTCGGTCACCAGTTCAAGAGACCCAGTACTTC. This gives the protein CSVRSPVQETQYF.

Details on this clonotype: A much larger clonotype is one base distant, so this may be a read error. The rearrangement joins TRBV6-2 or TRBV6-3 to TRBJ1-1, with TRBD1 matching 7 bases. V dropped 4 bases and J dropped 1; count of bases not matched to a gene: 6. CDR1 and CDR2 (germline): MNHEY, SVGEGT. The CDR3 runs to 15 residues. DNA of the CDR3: TGTGCCAGCAGTTGTCTGGGACAGAAGAACACTGAAGCTTTCTTT. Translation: CASSCLGQKNTEAFF.

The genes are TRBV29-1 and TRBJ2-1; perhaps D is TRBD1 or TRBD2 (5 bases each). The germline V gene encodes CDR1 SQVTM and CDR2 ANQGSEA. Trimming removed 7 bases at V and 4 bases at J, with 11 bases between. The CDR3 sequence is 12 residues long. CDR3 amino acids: CSAGDGYNEQFF. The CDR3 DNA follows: TGCAGCGCTGGGGACGGTTACAATGAGCAGTTCTTC.

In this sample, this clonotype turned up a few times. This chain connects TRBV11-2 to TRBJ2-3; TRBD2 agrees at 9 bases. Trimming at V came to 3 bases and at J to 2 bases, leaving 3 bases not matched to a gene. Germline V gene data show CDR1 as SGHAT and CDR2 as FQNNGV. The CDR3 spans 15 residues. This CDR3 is CASSFRGRATDTQYF. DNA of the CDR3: TGTGCCAGCAGCTTTCGCGGGAGGGCCACAGATACGCAGTATTTT.

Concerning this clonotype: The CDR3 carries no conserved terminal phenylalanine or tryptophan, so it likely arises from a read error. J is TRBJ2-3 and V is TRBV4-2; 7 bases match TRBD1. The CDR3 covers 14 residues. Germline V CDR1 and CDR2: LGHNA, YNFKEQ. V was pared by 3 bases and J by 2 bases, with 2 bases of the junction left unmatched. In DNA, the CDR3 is TGTGCCAGCAGCCAGGGGACAGACACAGATACGCAGTATTCT. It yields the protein CASSQGTDTDTQYS.

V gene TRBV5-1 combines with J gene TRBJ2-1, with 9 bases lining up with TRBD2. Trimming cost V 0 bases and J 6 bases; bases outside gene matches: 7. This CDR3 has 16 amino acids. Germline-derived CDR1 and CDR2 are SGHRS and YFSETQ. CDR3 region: CASSLGMGGGANEQFF. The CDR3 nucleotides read TGCGCCAGCAGCTTGGGAATGGGCGGGGGGGCCAATGAGCAGTTCTTC.

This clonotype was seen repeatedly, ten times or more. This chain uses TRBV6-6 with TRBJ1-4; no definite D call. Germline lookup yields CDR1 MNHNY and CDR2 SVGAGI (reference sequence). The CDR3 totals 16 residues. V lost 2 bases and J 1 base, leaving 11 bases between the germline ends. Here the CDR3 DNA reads TGTGCCAGCAGTTACCAGTCGAAGGGAACTAATGAAAAACTGTTTTTT. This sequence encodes CASSYQSKGTNEKLFF.

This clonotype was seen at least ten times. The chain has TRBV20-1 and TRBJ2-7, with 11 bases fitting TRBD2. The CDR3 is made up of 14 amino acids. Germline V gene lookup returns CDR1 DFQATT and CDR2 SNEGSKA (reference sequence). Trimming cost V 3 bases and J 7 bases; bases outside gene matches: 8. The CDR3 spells CSASGLAGGGEQYV. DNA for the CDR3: TGCAGTGCTAGCGGGCTAGCGGGGGGTGGGGAGCAGTACGTC.

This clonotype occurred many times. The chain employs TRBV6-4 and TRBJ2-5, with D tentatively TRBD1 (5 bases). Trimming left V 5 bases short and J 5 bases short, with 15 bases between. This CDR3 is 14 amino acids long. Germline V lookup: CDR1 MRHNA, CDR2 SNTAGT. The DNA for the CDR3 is TGTGCCAGCAGTCCACCCCAGGGCTGCGAGACCCAGTACTTC. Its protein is CASSPPQGCETQYF.

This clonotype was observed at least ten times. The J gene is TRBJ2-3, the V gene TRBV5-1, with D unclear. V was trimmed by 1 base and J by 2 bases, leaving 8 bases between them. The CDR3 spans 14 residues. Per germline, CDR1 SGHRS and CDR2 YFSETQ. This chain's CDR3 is CASSLLGITDTQYF. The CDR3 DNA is TGCGCCAGCAGCTTGCTAGGGATCACAGATACGCAGTATTTT.

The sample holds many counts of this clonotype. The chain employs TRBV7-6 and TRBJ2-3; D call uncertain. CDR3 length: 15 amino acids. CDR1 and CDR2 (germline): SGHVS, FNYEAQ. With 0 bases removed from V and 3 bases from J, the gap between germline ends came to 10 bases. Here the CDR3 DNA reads TGTGCCAGCAGCTTAGCAATGGGGTTTACAGATACGCAGTATTTT. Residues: CASSLAMGFTDTQYF.

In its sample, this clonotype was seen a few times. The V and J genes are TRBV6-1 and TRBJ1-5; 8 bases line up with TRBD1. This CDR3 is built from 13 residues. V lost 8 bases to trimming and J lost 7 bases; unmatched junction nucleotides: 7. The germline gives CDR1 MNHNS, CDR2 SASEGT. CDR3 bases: TGTGCCAGCTCCGGACAGGGCAGACAGCCCCAGCATTTT. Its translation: CASSGQGRQPQHF.

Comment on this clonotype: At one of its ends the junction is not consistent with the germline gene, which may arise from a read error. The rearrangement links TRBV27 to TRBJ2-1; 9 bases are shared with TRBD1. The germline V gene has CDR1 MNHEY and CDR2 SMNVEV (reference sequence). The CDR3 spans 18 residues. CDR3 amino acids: CAGSPRRGSQGAVNEQFF. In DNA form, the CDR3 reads TGTGCCGGCAGTCCTCGCCGCGGCTCACAGGGGGCCGTCAATGAGCAGTTCTTC.

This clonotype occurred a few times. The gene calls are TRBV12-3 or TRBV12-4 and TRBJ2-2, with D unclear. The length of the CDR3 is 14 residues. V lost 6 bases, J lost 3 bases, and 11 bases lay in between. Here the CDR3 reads CASSPGGYTGELFF. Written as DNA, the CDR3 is TGTGCCAGCAGCCCGGGTGGTTACACCGGGGAGCTGTTTTTT.

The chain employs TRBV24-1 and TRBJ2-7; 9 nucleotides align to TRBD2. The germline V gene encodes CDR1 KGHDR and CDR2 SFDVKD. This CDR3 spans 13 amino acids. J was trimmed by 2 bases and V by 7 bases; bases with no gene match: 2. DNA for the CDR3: TGTGCCACCAGGACTAGCGGAGCCTACGAGCAGTACTTC. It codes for CATRTSGAYEQYF.

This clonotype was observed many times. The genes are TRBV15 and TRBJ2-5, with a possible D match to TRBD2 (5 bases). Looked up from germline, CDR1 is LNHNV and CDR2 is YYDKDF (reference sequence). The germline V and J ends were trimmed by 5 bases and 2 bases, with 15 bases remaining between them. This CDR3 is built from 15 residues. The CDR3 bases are TGTGCCACCAGCTCCCAGCGGCTCCGACAAGAGACCCAGTACTTC. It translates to CATSSQRLRQETQYF.

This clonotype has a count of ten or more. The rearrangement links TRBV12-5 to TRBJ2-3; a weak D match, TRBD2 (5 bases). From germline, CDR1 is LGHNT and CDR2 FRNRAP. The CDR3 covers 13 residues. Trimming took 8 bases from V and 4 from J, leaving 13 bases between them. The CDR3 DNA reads TGTGCTAGTTCGGGGTCTACCCCAGATACGCAGTATTTT. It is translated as CASSGSTPDTQYF.

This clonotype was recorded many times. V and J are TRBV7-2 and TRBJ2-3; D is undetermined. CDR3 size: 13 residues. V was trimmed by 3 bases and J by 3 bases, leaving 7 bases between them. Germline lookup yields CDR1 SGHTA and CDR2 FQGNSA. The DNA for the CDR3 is TGTGCCAGCAGCTTGCTGGGTACAGATACGCAGTATTTT. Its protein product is CASSLLGTDTQYF.